A single sample gave rise to the 9 T cell receptor beta chains below, sequenced in a study of blood T cell repertoires in COVID-19. Libraries were prepared by immunoSEQ multiplex PCR; TCRdb keeps only in-frame clonotypes and omits some of them. The data contain 120,000 to 150,000 clones, more than 75% of them singletons. Sequenced sample: peripheral blood. The receptor source for this set is a woman aged 40 to 50 with acute or convalescent COVID-19.

The genes are TRBV21-1 and TRBJ1-1. TRBV21-1 counts as a pseudogene. CDR3 length: 15 amino acids. The CDR3 bases are TGTGCCATATCGCCACCAATCGTGAGGAACACTGAAGCTTTCTTT. Its translation: CAISPPIVRNTEAFF.

The V call is TRBV7-2, the J call TRBJ1-6; no clear D. The V gene's germline CDR1 is SGHTA and CDR2 FQGNSA. This CDR3 is 14 amino acids long. The V gene lost 1 base and the J gene lost 1 base, with 2 bases spanning the gap. The CDR3 nucleotides are TGTGCCAGCAGCTTAGTATCCTATAATTCACCCCTCCACTTT. Translated: CASSLVSYNSPLHF.

The chain carries TRBV9 and TRBJ1-1; D is perhaps TRBD1 (5 bases). The ends were cut back, 0 bases at V and 3 bases at J, with 12 bases in the middle. The CDR3 length is 15 residues. The germline V gene encodes CDR1 SGDLS and CDR2 YYNGEE. The CDR3 DNA reads TGTGCCAGCAGCGTAGTATATGGGGCGGACACTGAAGCTTTCTTT. This translates into CASSVVYGADTEAFF.

The chain carries TRBV19 and TRBJ2-7; 8 bases agree with TRBD1. From germline, CDR1 is LNHDA and CDR2 SQIVND (reference sequence). The CDR3 contains 14 residues. J was trimmed by 3 bases and V by 4 bases; bases with no gene match: 5. CDR3 region: CASSSGTGNYEQYF. As DNA, the CDR3 is TGTGCCAGTAGTAGTGGGACAGGCAACTACGAGCAGTACTTC.

The rearrangement joins TRBV10-3 to TRBJ1-6, with TRBD1 matching 7 bases. This CDR3 has 13 residues. V shed 5 bases, J shed 10 bases, and the junction held 5 bases outside the gene matches. Germline V gene lookup returns CDR1 ENHRY and CDR2 SYGVKD. CDR3 sequence reads: CAISSGTESPLHF. CDR3 nucleotide sequence: TGTGCCATCAGTAGTGGGACAGAATCACCCCTCCACTTT.

The table lists this clone with a few counts. V is TRBV7-3 and J is TRBJ1-2; a weak D match, TRBD1 (5 bases). Germline CDR1 SGHTA, CDR2 FQGTGA. The CDR3 runs 14 residues. Between the trimmed V and J ends, which lost 5 bases and 2 bases, there was a span of 12 bases. The CDR3 loop reads CASSLDSLNYGYTF. CDR3 nucleotide sequence: TGTGCCAGCAGCCTTGACAGTCTAAACTATGGCTACACCTTC.

The CDR3 DNA reads TGTGCCAGCAGTTCGGGACAGGAGTTCGGGGAGCTGTTTTTT. Protein: CASSSGQEFGELFF. The rearrangement uses TRBV27 and TRBJ2-2; 8 bases are shared with TRBD1. CDR3 length: 14 residues. Trimming took 4 bases from V and 7 from J; bases not matched to a gene: 5. Germline V gives CDR1 MNHEY, CDR2 SMNVEV (reference sequence).

The chain combines TRBV6-6 with TRBJ2-4; maybe TRBD1 (6 bases). Between the trimmed V and J ends, which lost 0 bases and 5 bases, there was a span of 11 bases. Germline V lookup: CDR1 MNHNY, CDR2 SVGAGI (reference sequence). The CDR3 is made up of 15 amino acids. The DNA of the CDR3 is TGTGCCAGCAGTTACTCGCCCAGGGGTGAAAACATTCAGTACTTC. Its protein is CASSYSPRGENIQYF.

V and J are TRBV10-3 and TRBJ2-1; 7 nucleotides agree with TRBD2. The germline V gene encodes CDR1 ENHRY and CDR2 SYGVKD. Trimming cost V 9 bases and J 4 bases; bases outside gene matches: 9. The CDR3 consists of 14 residues. CDR3 nucleotides: TGTGCCATTGCCCTTACTAGCGAGTACAATGAGCAGTTCTTC. Amino acid sequence: CAIALTSEYNEQFF.